The 13 T cell receptor beta chains reported below all come from one sample, sequenced in a study of molecular identifiers for immune sequencing clone quantification (dated by TCRdb to 2016 to 2019). The library was generated by PCR. The sequencer was a NextSeq 500. TCRdb itself trimmed the public reads at Q25 with fastp, ran MiXCR and retained productive beta chains. Identical CDR3 proteins give one entry, which carries the most common genes and DNA. The sample profile shows approximately 630,000 distinct CDR3 sequences; roughly 27% of them were found once. The ten largest clones capture about 0.73% of the sample. The source material was naive CD8+ T cells from blood, with Jurkat cell RNA spiked in. Interpreted using the paper, the cell subset or site label stands for: FACS-sorted CD8+CD4-CCR7+CD45RA+ naive T cells. These receptor sequences come from a human donor in good health. Some libraries in this study had Jurkat cell RNA spiked in.

The V gene is TRBV29-1, the J gene TRBJ1-2; D is unresolved. Trimming took 1 base from V and 6 from J, leaving 12 bases between them. CDR1 and CDR2 (germline): SQVTM, ANQGSEA. The CDR3 length is 13 residues. Here the CDR3 DNA reads TGCAGCGTTGAAGGGCAGATGAGCCATGGCTACACCTTC. This translates into CSVEGQMSHGYTF.

This clonotype was detected ten times or more. This chain links TRBV21-1 with TRBJ2-4. TRBV21-1 is a pseudogene locus. CDR3 length: 15 residues. This CDR3 is CASIVTVLAKNIQYF. CDR3 DNA sequence: TGTGCCAGCATTGTCACAGTTTTAGCCAAAAACATTCAGTACTTC.

Concerning this clonotype: This clone may be a read error of a much larger clone one base away. The chain recombines TRBV7-8 with TRBJ1-4, with a weak D call TRBD1 (5 bases). CDR3 size: 16 residues. V shed 5 bases and J shed 3 bases, with 16 bases lying between them. Germline assignment: CDR1 SGHVS and CDR2 FQNEAQ. The CDR3 region has the DNA TGTGCCAGCAGCCCAGGGTGCGGGGTGGCTAATGAAAAACTGTTTTTT. Its translation: CASSPGCGVANEKLFF.

Details on this clonotype: The likely explanation is a read error, given a far larger clone one base away. The DNA of the CDR3 is TGTGCCAGCACCCCGGGCGGGGGGCAGTACTTC. This gives the protein CASTPGGGQYF. The chain employs TRBV7-9 and TRBJ2-7; 7 bases are shared with TRBD2. Germline V CDR1 and CDR2: SEHNR, FQNEAQ (reference sequence). The CDR3 covers 11 residues. Trimming at V came to 7 bases and at J to 9 bases, leaving 6 bases not matched to a gene.

The CDR3 reads CASSIYSGGRDEQFF. The CDR3 DNA follows: TGTGCCAGTAGTATTTATAGCGGGGGGCGAGATGAGCAGTTCTTC. The rearrangement links TRBV19 to TRBJ2-1; 10 bases line up with TRBD2. The CDR3 extends over 15 amino acids. Trimming at V came to 3 bases and at J to 8 bases, leaving 7 bases not matched to a gene. CDR1 and CDR2 from the germline V gene are LNHDA and SQIVND (reference sequence).

This clonotype was found a few times. V and J are TRBV7-6 and TRBJ2-2; a possible D gene is TRBD2 (6 bases). This CDR3 has 16 residues. Trimming took off 1 base at V and 5 bases at J, with 14 bases between the two ends. Looked up from germline, CDR1 is SGHVS and CDR2 is FNYEAQ. The CDR3 reads CASSLDAEGRTGELFF. The CDR3 bases are TGTGCCAGCAGCTTAGACGCGGAGGGGCGTACCGGGGAGCTGTTTTTT.

A word on this clonotype: An end of the junction differs from the germline gene, which may be a read error. V and J are TRBV9 and TRBJ1-1; the D is unclear. This CDR3 is 15 amino acids long. CDR1 and CDR2 (germline): SGDLS, YYNGEE. This CDR3 is CAGSVEGTWDTEAFF. CDR3 sequence (DNA): TGTGCCGGCAGCGTAGAGGGCACATGGGACACTGAAGCTTTCTTT. The variable domain in full, completed from reference TRBV9 and TRBJ1-1, reads DSGVTQTPKHLITATGQRVTLRCSPRSGDLSVYWYQQSLDQGLQFLIQYYNGEERAKGNILERFSAQQFPDLHSELNLSSLELGDSALYFCAGSVEGTWDTEAFFGQGTRLTVV.

In regard to this clonotype: A much larger clone sits a single nucleotide away, making a read error possible. This chain uses TRBV7-9 with TRBJ2-7; 11 bases are shared with TRBD2. CDR3 length equals 19 residues. Losses at the gene ends were 5 bases for V and 2 bases for J; bases not matched to a gene: 17. CDR1 and CDR2 from the germline V gene are SEHNR and FQNEAQ (reference sequence). CDR3 in amino acids: CASSRGELAGGSSAYEQYF. The CDR3 nucleotides read TGTGCCAGCAGCCGAGGAGAGCTAGCGGGAGGATCGAGTGCCTACGAGCAGTACTTC.

The chain uses TRBV28 and TRBJ1-2; 9 nucleotides align to TRBD1. After removal of 3 bases from V and 3 bases from J, the junction contained 14 bases not matched to a gene. Germline CDR1 is MDHEN and CDR2 is SYDVKM. This CDR3 has 18 residues. The CDR3 DNA reads as TGTGCCAGCAGTTTCATCTCCCTCGGGACAGGGTGGGACTATGGCTACACCTTC. It specifies CASSFISLGTGWDYGYTF.

This clonotype was counted at least ten times. V gene TRBV11-2 combines with J gene TRBJ2-7; the match to TRBD2 covers 8 bases. The CDR3 sequence is 18 residues long. In germline, CDR1 is SGHAT, CDR2 FQNNGV. The V and J ends lost 0 bases and 0 bases, in that order; junction bases with no gene match: 10. DNA for the CDR3: TGTGCCAGCAGCTTAGATCTCGGCGGGGGGCTGTTCTCCTACGAGCAGTACTTC. Protein: CASSLDLGGGLFSYEQYF.

This clonotype was detected ten times or more. The rearrangement links TRBV24-1 to TRBJ2-3, with 7 bases matching TRBD2. Germline CDR1 and CDR2: KGHDR and SFDVKD. V lost 5 bases, J lost 0 bases, and 4 bases stayed unmatched. The CDR3 length is 15 residues. The DNA of the CDR3 is TGTGCCACCAGTGTTCCTAGCGGAAGCACAGATACGCAGTATTTT. It encodes CATSVPSGSTDTQYF.

This clonotype was counted many times. The chain has TRBV11-2 and TRBJ2-2; 7 bases align to TRBD1. Trimming took 5 bases from V and 5 from J; bases not matched to a gene: 14. Germline V CDR1 and CDR2: SGHAT, FQNNGV. This CDR3 is built from 17 residues. The DNA of the CDR3 is TGTGCCAGCAGCCCAGACCTGACAGGGACGAGGACCGGGGAGCTGTTTTTT. Translation gives CASSPDLTGTRTGELFF.

This clonotype was detected ten times or more. The V gene is TRBV20-1, the J gene TRBJ2-1; no clear D gene. V was pared by 0 bases and J by 9 bases, with 18 bases between. Per germline, CDR1 DFQATT and CDR2 SNEGSKA (reference sequence). This CDR3 region has 15 residues. Here the CDR3 reads CSAREVPTPRTEQFF. The CDR3 nucleotides read TGCAGTGCTAGAGAGGTCCCGACCCCGAGGACTGAGCAGTTCTTC.